This T cell receptor beta chain was recovered during a study of shared clonotypes between healthy human individuals. Study at large: The plates for each donor numbered three CD4 naive, three CD4 memory, two CD8 naive and one CD8 memory.

As regards this clone: Antigen specificity is unknown.

In germline, CDR1 is ENHRY, CDR2 SYGVKD. J gave up 3 bases and V 8 bases, and 4 bases lay outside the gene matches. CDR3 length: 13 residues. Broader study findings: Naive CD4 clonotypes were shared across a handful of donors at 4.5% to 6.5%.

Sequenced by immunoSEQ multiplex PCR; TCRdb stores in-frame clones only, minus some. The top ten clones hold roughly 0.055% of a sample with some 580,000 clones, roughly 97% of them seen once. Investigators divided CD4+ cells into CD45RA+ naive and CD45RA-negative memory subsets. The chain has TRBV10-3 and TRBJ1-5; 7 nucleotides agree with TRBD1. This clonotype was obtained from a woman in her 30s in good health. Sequenced material: naive CD4+ T cells sorted from blood. Subset in this sample: CD45RA+ positively selected. Here the CDR3 reads CAIGDRDNQPQHF. The CDR3 DNA sequence: TGTGCCATCGGAGACAGGGACAATCAGCCCCAGCATTTT.